This T cell receptor beta chain was retrieved from a study of response to subunit inactivated influenza vaccine. Overall study findings and caveats: Each seasonal flu vaccination may recruit only limited new T cells, authors suggested.

Germline CDR1 is SGHDT and CDR2 is YYEEEE. The V and J ends lost 5 bases and 3 bases, in that order; junction bases with no gene match: 3. This CDR3 contains 13 residues. TCRdb ran MiXCR on the RT-PCR reads and lists one entry per CDR3 protein. The repertoire holds about 800,000 distinct CDR3 sequences, with approximately 22% as singletons. Note on this clonotype: The antigen remains unidentified.

The TCR originated in a man aged 50 or older who received an inactivated influenza vaccine. The sample consisted of PBMCs from blood, taken 5 days after vaccination. The chain recombines TRBV5-6 with TRBJ1-1; 8 bases are shared with TRBD1. CDR3 sequence reads: CASSWDRYTEAFF. CDR3 coding DNA: TGTGCCAGCAGTTGGGACAGGTACACTGAAGCTTTCTTT.